A selection of T cell receptor beta chains follows, all from one sample in a study of shared clonotypes between healthy human individuals. The table came from immunoSEQ multiplex PCR; TCRdb's copy has only in-frame clones and leaves some out. The table has roughly 2.1 million clones, approximately 94% seen once. Sequences were obtained from naive CD8+ T cells from PBMCs. These TCRs come from a man aged 18 to 30 in good health. Some clones in this sample may be carry-over from other donors' samples. CDR3s include the opening cysteine and the closing phenylalanine or tryptophan. A D gene is named only where the DNA matches it firmly. For some rows the clone size is stated as once, few or many, or as a class when expanded; others skip it.

cdr3_nt,cdr3_aa,j_call,d_call,clone_size,v_call
TGCGCCAGCAGCTTGGCCCTGAGAAACTCCTACGAGCAGTACTTC,CASSLALRNSYEQYF,TRBJ2-7,-,-,TRBV5-1
TGTGCCTGGAGATTCCCACGGGGAGGAGCTTCCTACAATGAGCAGTTCTTC,CAWRFPRGGASYNEQFF,TRBJ2-1,-,once,TRBV30
TGTGCCAGCAGTCCGTTGGACTACAATGAGCAGTTCTTC,CASSPLDYNEQFF,TRBJ2-1,-,-,TRBV27
TGCGCCAGCAGCCAAGATAAGGGACTAGCCCAGTTTGAGCAGTTCTTC,CASSQDKGLAQFEQFF,TRBJ2-1,TRBD2,-,TRBV4-3
TGTGCCACCAGCCAGGGGGGACAGGGAAGAAACATTCAGTACTTC,CATSQGGQGRNIQYF,TRBJ2-4,TRBD1,once,TRBV15
TGTGCCACCAGCAGAGAGGGTGGGAGCGAGCAGTACTTC,CATSREGGSEQYF,TRBJ2-7,-,-,TRBV15
TGTGCCAGTAGTAGTTTCCAGGGGGCTTCGGACACTGAAGCTTTCTTT,CASSSFQGASDTEAFF,TRBJ1-1,TRBD1,-,TRBV19
TGTGCCAGCAGTTTACGGACAGGGTACTATGGCTACACCTTC,CASSLRTGYYGYTF,TRBJ1-2,TRBD1,-,TRBV28
TGTGCCACACGAGGGTATAGCTCTGGAAACACCATATATTTT,CATRGYSSGNTIYF,TRBJ1-3,-,-,TRBV15
TGTGCCAGCAGCGGAGGTTTTGGGGGGCTAGTCTCTGATACGCAGTATTTT,CASSGGFGGLVSDTQYF,TRBJ2-3,-,-,TRBV7-8
TGTGCCAGCAGCTGGGGACAGCATGAGCAGTTCTTC,CASSWGQHEQFF,TRBJ2-1,TRBD1,-,TRBV7-9
TGCGCCAGCAGCCCAGCGGGAGGGACCTACGAGCAGTACTTC,CASSPAGGTYEQYF,TRBJ2-7,TRBD2,-,TRBV4-1
TGTGCCAGCAGTGAAGCAGGTCCCTGGTCGGCGGGCGAGCAGTACTTC,CASSEAGPWSAGEQYF,TRBJ2-7,-,once,TRBV6-1
TGTGCCAGCAGCTTCGGACTAGCCAATGAGCAGTTCTTC,CASSFGLANEQFF,TRBJ2-1,TRBD2,-,TRBV7-8
TGTGCCAGCAGTTACTCGATTGCGGGATACACCGGGGAGCTGTTTTTT,CASSYSIAGYTGELFF,TRBJ2-2,-,-,TRBV6-6
TGTGCCAGCTCGAACTCGCCAGGTGGCAACACCGGGGAGCTGTTTTTT,CASSNSPGGNTGELFF,TRBJ2-2,-,-,TRBV18
TGTGCCAGCATTTTTGCCTACGAGCAGTACTTC,CASIFAYEQYF,TRBJ2-7,-,-,TRBV27
TGTGCCAGCAGGCCCGCCCTAACGAGCACAGATACGCAGTATTTT,CASRPALTSTDTQYF,TRBJ2-3,-,-,TRBV7-9
TGTGCCAGCACGCTAGCGACTGCGAACACCGGGGAGCTGTTTTTT,CASTLATANTGELFF,TRBJ2-2,-,-,TRBV27
TGTGCCAGCAGCGTAGGACTAGCGGGAGGGCTCGCTGAGCAGTTCTTC,CASSVGLAGGLAEQFF,TRBJ2-1,TRBD2,-,TRBV7-8
TGTGCCAGCAGCCAAGGTGTAGGGGGGAGGGACGACGAGCAGTACTTC,CASSQGVGGRDDEQYF,TRBJ2-7,-,-,TRBV4-2
TGCAGTGCTAGAACCAACAATGAGCAGTTCTTC,CSARTNNEQFF,TRBJ2-1,-,-,TRBV20-1
TGTGCCAGCATAACCCGGGGACTAGCCTACGAGCAGTACTTC,CASITRGLAYEQYF,TRBJ2-7,TRBD2,-,TRBV28
TGCAGCGTTGATAAGGACACCGGGGAGCTGTTTTTT,CSVDKDTGELFF,TRBJ2-2,-,-,TRBV29-1
TGTGCCAGCAGCTTTCGCTCTAGAAGCCCCTACGAGCAGTACTTC,CASSFRSRSPYEQYF,TRBJ2-7,-,-,TRBV5-8
TGTGCCAGCAGTTCAATCCGGGACTCCCAATCCTACGAGCAGTACTTC,CASSSIRDSQSYEQYF,TRBJ2-7,-,-,TRBV28
TGTGCCAGCAGTGAAGCGGGGAGCTCCTACAATGAGCAGTTCTTC,CASSEAGSSYNEQFF,TRBJ2-1,TRBD2,once,TRBV6-4
TGTGCTAGTGGTTTTGGTGGCAGCATGAACACTGAAGCTTTCTTT,CASGFGGSMNTEAFF,TRBJ1-1,-,once,TRBV12-5
TGCGCCAGCAGTAAGCAACCCGGTTCCTACAATGAGCAGTTCTTC,CASSKQPGSYNEQFF,TRBJ2-1,-,-,TRBV10-1
TGTGCCAGCAGTCCCCGACGGAGGAAAAACACTGAAGCTTTCTTT,CASSPRRRKNTEAFF,TRBJ1-1,-,-,TRBV27
TGTGCCATCCAGACTAGCGGCCCCGCAAGGATAGAGTACAATGAGCAGTTCTTC,CAIQTSGPARIEYNEQFF,TRBJ2-1,TRBD2,-,TRBV10-3
TGCGCCAGCAGCCAGGACAGGGCGGGAGATTTCTACGAGCAGTACTTC,CASSQDRAGDFYEQYF,TRBJ2-7,-,-,TRBV4-1
TGTGCCATCAGGGGATCCCTAAACGAGCAGTACTTC,CAIRGSLNEQYF,TRBJ2-7,-,-,TRBV10-3
TGCAGCGTTCGGTCGGACACCGGGGAGCTGTTTTTT,CSVRSDTGELFF,TRBJ2-2,-,few,TRBV29-1
TGTGCCAGCAGTTTCCGGGACAGCTACGAGCAGTACTTC,CASSFRDSYEQYF,TRBJ2-7,TRBD1,-,TRBV5-5
TGTGCCAGCAGCTTATCTGAGGAGATGGGCGATGGCTACACCTTC,CASSLSEEMGDGYTF,TRBJ1-2,-,-,TRBV7-8
TGTGCCAGCAGCGTAGCGGGGAGCACAGATACGCAGTATTTT,CASSVAGSTDTQYF,TRBJ2-3,-,-,TRBV9
TGTGCCAGTAGTATGAGGGGCCGGGACGAGCAGTACTTC,CASSMRGRDEQYF,TRBJ2-7,-,-,TRBV19
TGTGCCAGCAGTTACGTAAAGGACACTGAAGCTTTCTTT,CASSYVKDTEAFF,TRBJ1-1,-,-,TRBV6-5
TGTGCCAGCAGCCTCGGCAGGGCCGTCCCCCACGAGCAGTACTTC,CASSLGRAVPHEQYF,TRBJ2-7,-,-,TRBV14
TGTGCCAGCAGTACCCTGGACAGGGGGCAGGCTCAGCCCCAGCATTTT,CASSTLDRGQAQPQHF,TRBJ1-5,TRBD1,-,TRBV28
TGTGCCAGCAGTTTATGGTCAGGGATATCTGAGCAGTTCTTC,CASSLWSGISEQFF,TRBJ2-1,-,-,TRBV28
TGTGCCAGCAAGGTGCAGGATTACGAGCAGTACTTC,CASKVQDYEQYF,TRBJ2-7,-,-,TRBV6-1
TGCGCCAGCAGTGAGTCGGGTAGCGGGAGCGAGCAGTACTTC,CASSESGSGSEQYF,TRBJ2-7,TRBD2,-,TRBV10-1
TGCGCCAGCAGCCTGGGGACGGGCGCCTACGAGCAGTACTTC,CASSLGTGAYEQYF,TRBJ2-7,-,-,TRBV4-1
TGTGCCAGCACGCGGGACAGAGGAGAGTATGGCTACACCTTC,CASTRDRGEYGYTF,TRBJ1-2,TRBD1,-,TRBV7-3
TGTGCCAGCAGCTCCCGCTACCCTGGAAACACCATATATTTT,CASSSRYPGNTIYF,TRBJ1-3,-,once,TRBV11-2
TGCGCCAGCAGCCAAGATATACCGCCCTTCGAGGGTACTGAAGCTTTCTTT,CASSQDIPPFEGTEAFF,TRBJ1-1,-,-,TRBV4-3